This TCR beta chain emerged from a study of T cell responses to AZD1222 COVID-19 vaccine. The germline V gene has CDR1 SGHAT and CDR2 FQNNGV. Unmatched junction bases numbered 15, after V lost 5 bases and J lost 9 bases. The CDR3 covers 15 residues. Study-level results: Possibly, clonal diversity was underestimated; donors were largely white British and included more females. Spike-specific TCR breadth rose after two AZD1222 doses, and depth rose as well. Sampling that yielded the repertoires occurred only after the peak T cell response. Seropositive status at baseline applied to only six AZD1222 recipients.

Remarks on this clone: The antigen is undetermined.

Repertoires were generated with immunoSEQ multiplex PCR, while TCRdb's copy carries only in-frame clones and drops some. The top ten clones hold 3% to 3.5% of a sample with about 150,000 clones, more than 80% of them seen once. This chain links TRBV11-2 with TRBJ1-2; 7 nucleotides line up with TRBD1. The receptor's source is an adult who received the AZD1222 COVID-19 vaccine. The sample was peripheral blood, taken 28 days after the second AZD1222 dose. CDR3 region: CASSPTTGRESSYTF. The CDR3 DNA is TGTGCCAGCAGCCCCACGACAGGGCGGGAGTCGAGCTACACCTTC.